A single sample gave rise to the 7 T cell receptor beta chains below, sequenced in a study of vaccination and CD4 T cells after COVID-19. From the PCR reads, TCRdb called clonotypes with MiXCR, one entry per CDR3 protein. The sample holds approximately 19,000 distinct CDR3 sequences; 55% to 65% are singletons and the top ten take approximately 0.93%. The source was CD4+ T cells from blood, collected before SARS-CoV-2 vaccination. These receptors all stem from a human donor who had recovered from COVID-19.

The rearrangement links TRBV6-5 to TRBJ2-2; D is possibly TRBD2 (6 bases). This CDR3 contains 17 residues. The V end was cut by 4 bases, the J end by 6 bases, with 21 bases between. In germline, CDR1 is MNHEY, CDR2 SVGAGI. Written as DNA, the CDR3 is TGTGCCAGCAGTTTCGTGGCGACTAGGCGGGTTGCCGGGGAGCTGTTTTTT. This codes for CASSFVATRRVAGELFF.

With respect to this clonotype: Compared with germline, one end of the junction differs, possibly owing to a read error. This rearrangement joins TRBV6-1 to TRBJ2-1; the match to TRBD2 covers 7 bases. CDR3 size: 15 residues. CDR1 MNHNS and CDR2 SASEGT come from the germline V gene. The CDR3 DNA sequence: TGTGCCACCTCTCGGGCGAGCGGGACCTACAACGAGCAGTTCTTC. It translates to CATSRASGTYNEQFF.

The chain employs TRBV6-5 and TRBJ2-2, with 8 bases identical to TRBD2. The CDR3 is made up of 15 amino acids. CDR1 and CDR2 from the germline V gene are MNHEY and SVGAGI. V lost 3 bases and J lost 4; bases outside the gene matches: 4. CDR3 protein: CASSYPGGVTGELFF. The CDR3 region has the DNA TGTGCCAGCAGTTATCCCGGGGGGGTCACCGGGGAGCTGTTTTTT.

V gene TRBV20-1 combines with J gene TRBJ2-7, with TRBD2 identical over 10 bases. This CDR3 is 13 amino acids long. In germline, CDR1 is DFQATT, CDR2 SNEGSKA (reference sequence). V was clipped by 3 bases and J by 6 bases; unmatched bases: 5. Here the CDR3 DNA reads TGCAGTGCTAGTGCTGGACTAGCGGTCGAGCAGTACTTC. This encodes CSASAGLAVEQYF.

The gene calls are TRBV7-2 and TRBJ2-7; TRBD2 matches 10 bases. This CDR3 is 16 amino acids long. Trimming at V came to 1 base and at J to 4 bases, leaving 7 bases not matched to a gene. The germline V gene encodes CDR1 SGHTA and CDR2 FQGNSA. The CDR3 coding sequence is TGTGCCAGCAGCTTAGAGGCTAGCGGGAGTTTATACGAGCAGTACTTC. Its protein product is CASSLEASGSLYEQYF.

This clonotype was seen a handful of times. J is TRBJ2-3 and V is TRBV20-1; D might be TRBD1 (5 bases). V lost 4 bases and J lost 2, with 7 bases in between. Germline loops: CDR1 DFQATT, CDR2 SNEGSKA (reference sequence). This CDR3 comprises 12 residues. CDR3 coding DNA: TGCAGTGCTAAGACAGCCACAGATACGCAGTATTTT. Its translation: CSAKTATDTQYF.

The J gene is TRBJ2-3, the V gene TRBV12-3 or TRBV12-4; 9 nucleotides align to TRBD2. The length of the CDR3 is 15 residues. V shed 6 bases and J 3 bases; nucleotides not matched to a gene: 7. CDR3: CASREQAGGTDTQYF. The DNA for the CDR3 is TGTGCCAGCAGGGAACAAGCGGGAGGAACAGATACGCAGTATTTT.